The TCR beta chain under discussion was sequenced for a study of blood T cell repertoires in COVID-19. Generated by immunoSEQ multiplex PCR, the TCRdb table keeps only in-frame clones and is missing some. Among a few hundred thousand clones listed, 80% to 90% were seen once. Germline trimming cut 4 bases from V and 6 bases from J; bases unmatched to any gene: 8. The CDR3 is 15 residues long. CDR1 and CDR2 from the germline V gene are SGHDT and YYEEEE. This sequence originates from a woman aged 18-35 years who had recovered from COVID-19. Sequences were obtained from PBMCs or T cells enriched from blood (not recorded which). The chain has TRBV5-6 and TRBJ1-4, with 8 bases identical to TRBD1. The CDR3 nucleotides are TGTGCCAGCAGCGCACAGGGGGTATTATATGAAAAACTGTTTTTT. Protein sequence: CASSAQGVLYEKLFF.